Here is one T cell receptor (beta chain) with its context. The source of the sample is a study of cytomegalovirus exposure and HLA in healthy donors. Vbeta (60) and Jbeta (13) primers were used in the PCR. Method: immunoSEQ multiplex PCR; TCRdb's copy keeps in-frame clones and lacks some. The sample yields approximately 120,000 clones, 74% seen once. This CDR3 contains 16 residues. V lost 4 bases and J 11 bases, leaving 27 bases between the germline ends. Germline CDR1 SGHRS, CDR2 YFSETQ. This receptor was taken from a woman between 45 and 65 years old in good health and CMV-seropositive. The genes are TRBV5-1 and TRBJ2-5, with a weak D call TRBD2 (8 bases). Sequencing was carried out using PBMCs. CDR3 sequence reads: CASSPGSGGRQGEQYF. CDR3 nucleotides: TGCGCCAGCAGCCCCGGGAGCGGGGGTCGTCAGGGGGAGCAGTACTTC.